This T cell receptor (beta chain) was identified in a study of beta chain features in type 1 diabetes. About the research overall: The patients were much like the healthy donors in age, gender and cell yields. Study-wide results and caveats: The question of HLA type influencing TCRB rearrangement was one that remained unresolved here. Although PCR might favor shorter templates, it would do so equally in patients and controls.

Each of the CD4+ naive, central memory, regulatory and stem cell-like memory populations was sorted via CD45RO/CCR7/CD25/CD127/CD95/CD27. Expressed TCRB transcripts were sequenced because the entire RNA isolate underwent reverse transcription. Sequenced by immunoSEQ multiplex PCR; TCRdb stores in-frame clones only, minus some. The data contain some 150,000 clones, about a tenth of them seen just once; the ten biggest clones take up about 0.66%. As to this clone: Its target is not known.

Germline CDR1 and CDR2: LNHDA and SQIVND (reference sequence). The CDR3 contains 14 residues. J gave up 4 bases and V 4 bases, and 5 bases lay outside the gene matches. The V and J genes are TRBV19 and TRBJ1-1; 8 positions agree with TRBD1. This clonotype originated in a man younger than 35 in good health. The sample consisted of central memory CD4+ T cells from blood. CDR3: CASSTGQGSTEAFF. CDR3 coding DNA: TGTGCCAGTAGTACAGGACAGGGAAGCACTGAAGCTTTCTTT.